The next 30 T cell receptor beta chains were all read from a single sample in a study of blood T cell repertoires in COVID-19 (dated by TCRdb to 2020 to 2021). The method was the immunoSEQ multiplex PCR assay. TCRdb re-hosts the immuneACCESS table, in-frame sequences only. Its copies lack some clones; in the studies checked, an unresolved V gene accounts for under half of them, and the cause for the rest is not known. The sample profile shows 100,000 to 150,000 clones; 75% to 90% of them were found once. The biggest ten clones account for roughly 18% of the sample. The sample consisted of peripheral blood. Receptor source: a man aged 50-60 years with active or convalescent COVID-19.

The chain employs TRBV2 and TRBJ2-7; D is undetermined. Trimming took off 8 bases at V and 2 bases at J, with 7 bases between the two ends. Germline V gene data show CDR1 as SNHLY and CDR2 as FYNNEI. This CDR3 region has 11 residues. Here the CDR3 reads CASQEAYEQYF. CDR3 coding DNA: TGTGCCAGCCAGGAAGCCTACGAGCAGTACTTC.

The CDR3 nucleotides read TGTGCCAGCAGTTCGGGACTAGCTGACAAAAACATTCAGTACTTC. Amino acid sequence: CASSSGLADKNIQYF. The J gene is TRBJ2-4, the V gene TRBV6-5, with TRBD2 matching over 9 bases. Germline V gene sequence: CDR1 MNHEY, CDR2 SVGAGI. The junction had 4 bases not matched to a gene; V was cut back by 4 bases and J by 3 bases. CDR3 size: 15 residues.

This chain joins TRBV12-3 or TRBV12-4 and TRBJ2-7; 8 bases are shared with TRBD1. The CDR3 totals 13 residues. The V and J ends lost 2 bases and 9 bases, in that order; junction bases with no gene match: 6. Written as DNA, the CDR3 is TGTGCCAGCAGTTTATGGGGACAGGCCTTGCAGTACTTC. It translates to CASSLWGQALQYF.

The chain couples TRBV28 to TRBJ1-3; a possible D gene is TRBD1 (5 bases). This CDR3 has 16 residues. The V end lost 4 bases, the J end lost 2 bases, and 15 bases lay between the germline ends. Germline V gives CDR1 MDHEN, CDR2 SYDVKM. The CDR3 loop reads CASSWGVGVAGNTIYF. The CDR3 coding sequence is TGTGCCAGCAGTTGGGGGGTCGGGGTGGCTGGAAACACCATATATTTT.

This chain links TRBV28 with TRBJ2-4; 8 nucleotides match TRBD1. V dropped 2 bases and J dropped 15; count of bases not matched to a gene: 9. Germline V lookup: CDR1 MDHEN, CDR2 SYDVKM. The CDR3 contains 13 residues. CDR3 in amino acids: CASSLGDRGLWYF. The CDR3 nucleotides are TGTGCCAGCAGTTTAGGAGACAGGGGTTTATGGTACTTC.

The J gene is TRBJ1-6, the V gene TRBV27, with 9 bases aligning to TRBD1. This CDR3 contains 19 residues. Germline V gives CDR1 MNHEY, CDR2 SMNVEV (reference sequence). The trim removed 5 bases at V and 0 bases at J, leaving 11 bases unmatched. The CDR3 coding sequence is TGTGCCAGCAGTAAGACAGGGGGTACTCGGAGCTCCTATAATTCACCCCTCCACTTT. Its translation is CASSKTGGTRSSYNSPLHF.

The J gene is TRBJ2-7, the V gene TRBV6-1; D call uncertain. Germline assignment: CDR1 MNHNS and CDR2 SASEGT. CDR3 length equals 13 residues. Trimming took 0 bases from V and 3 from J, leaving 6 bases between them. CDR3 in amino acids: CASSEATSYEQYF. For the CDR3, the DNA is TGTGCCAGCAGTGAAGCGACAAGCTACGAGCAGTACTTC.

This chain joins TRBV18 and TRBJ1-1; D is ambiguous. Germline V gene data show CDR1 as KGHSH and CDR2 as LQKENI. The CDR3 has 12 residues. The ends were cut back, 6 bases at V and 1 base at J, with 6 bases in the middle. The CDR3 DNA follows: TGTGCCAGCTCTCGGGAGAACACTGAAGCTTTCTTT. The encoded protein is CASSRENTEAFF.

This clone was counted a single time. The rearrangement joins TRBV24-1 to TRBJ2-7, with 9 nucleotides matching TRBD1. The V gene end was trimmed by 7 bases and the J gene end by 5 bases; junction bases not matched to a gene: 8. The CDR3 runs 14 residues. Germline V gives CDR1 KGHDR, CDR2 SFDVKD. CDR3 amino acids: CATSPQTGGDEQYF. The CDR3 DNA follows: TGTGCCACCAGCCCCCAGACAGGGGGAGACGAGCAGTACTTC.

The chain employs TRBV15 and TRBJ2-2; 9 nucleotides agree with TRBD2. The trim removed 5 bases at V and 3 bases at J, leaving 1 base unmatched. Germline CDR1 is LNHNV and CDR2 is YYDKDF (reference sequence). This CDR3 has 14 amino acids. The CDR3 reads CATSVAGDTGELFF. In DNA, the CDR3 is TGTGCCACCAGCGTAGCGGGAGACACCGGGGAGCTGTTTTTT. Looking up the rest from reference TRBV15 and TRBJ2-2 gives the full variable domain: DAMVIQNPRYQVTQFGKPVTLSCSQTLNHNVMYWYQQKSSQAPKLLFHYYDKDFNNEADTPDNFQSRRPNTSFCFLDIRSPGLGDTAMYLCATSVAGDTGELFFGEGSRLTVL.

The chain couples TRBV6-5 to TRBJ2-7; no clear D. This CDR3 region has 14 residues. CDR1 is MNHEY and CDR2 is SVGAGI in the germline V gene. V shed 6 bases and J shed 5 bases, with 17 bases lying between them. The CDR3 region is CASSNGRRPHEQYF. CDR3 bases: TGTGCCAGCAGCAACGGCCGCAGGCCCCACGAGCAGTACTTC.

The V and J genes are TRBV25-1 and TRBJ2-1, with D perhaps TRBD1 (7 bases). The CDR3 has 17 residues. The V gene lost 5 bases and the J gene lost 4 bases, with 21 bases spanning the gap. The germline V gene has CDR1 MGHDK and CDR2 SYGVNS. The CDR3 loop is CASSLVEGQPEYNEQFF. The CDR3 DNA sequence: TGTGCCAGCAGTTTAGTGGAGGGACAGCCCGAATACAATGAGCAGTTCTTC.

This chain connects TRBV6-5 to TRBJ2-5; 9 bases align to TRBD2. Germline loops: CDR1 MNHEY, CDR2 SVGAGI. This CDR3 contains 13 residues. V gave up 6 bases and J gave up 4 bases; unmatched junction bases: 3. This CDR3 is CASRGGGAETQYF. Here the CDR3 DNA reads TGTGCCAGCAGGGGCGGGGGGGCAGAGACCCAGTACTTC.

The J gene is TRBJ2-3, the V gene TRBV4-3; TRBD1 is a possible D gene (6 bases). This CDR3 contains 14 residues. From germline, CDR1 is LGHNA and CDR2 YSLEER. Trimming stripped 0 bases from V and 10 bases from J, with 14 bases between. The CDR3 reads CASSQDTGQFAQYF. In DNA form, the CDR3 reads TGCGCCAGCAGCCAAGATACCGGACAGTTTGCGCAGTATTTT.

This chain uses TRBV24-1 with TRBJ1-2, with 10 bases that match TRBD1. Germline V gives CDR1 KGHDR, CDR2 SFDVKD. The CDR3 runs 16 residues. The V and J ends lost 7 bases and 2 bases, in that order; junction bases with no gene match: 9. CDR3: CATRVLAGQGNYGYTF. In DNA form, the CDR3 reads TGTGCCACCAGAGTGCTAGCGGGACAGGGGAACTATGGCTACACCTTC.

This rearrangement joins TRBV2 to TRBJ2-7, with TRBD2 matching over 11 bases. Germline assignment: CDR1 SNHLY and CDR2 FYNNEI. This CDR3 is 13 amino acids long. After removal of 8 bases from V and 4 bases from J, the junction contained 4 bases not matched to a gene. CDR3 DNA: TGTGCCAGCCTAGCGGGAGGTCGGTACGAGCAGTACTTC. Translation gives CASLAGGRYEQYF.

This clone was seen a handful of times. The rearrangement uses TRBV28 and TRBJ1-5; D uncertain. The V and J ends lost 5 bases and 0 bases respectively, with 5 bases between them. The CDR3 loop spans 13 amino acids. Germline-derived CDR1 and CDR2 are MDHEN and SYDVKM. The CDR3 loop reads CASSPISNQPQHF. The CDR3 nucleotides read TGTGCCAGCAGTCCCATTAGCAATCAGCCCCAGCATTTT.

The chain employs TRBV5-1 and TRBJ1-2; 10 bases are a match to TRBD1. CDR1 SGHRS and CDR2 YFSETQ come from the germline V gene. V shed 2 bases and J 7 bases; nucleotides not matched to a gene: 2. The CDR3 length is 13 residues. The CDR3 is CASSFRDRGGYTF. The CDR3 bases are TGCGCCAGCAGCTTCCGGGACAGGGGTGGCTACACCTTC.

The chain combines TRBV10-3 with TRBJ1-2; D might be TRBD1 (5 bases). Trimming took 6 bases from V and 3 from J, leaving 14 bases between them. Per the germline V gene, CDR1 is ENHRY and CDR2 is SYGVKD. This CDR3 contains 14 residues. The CDR3 DNA is TGTGCCATCAGGGACAATTTAAGGGACTATGGCTACACCTTC. Its translation: CAIRDNLRDYGYTF.

The chain carries TRBV18 and TRBJ1-1; perhaps TRBD1 as D (6 bases). Germline lookup yields CDR1 KGHSH and CDR2 LQKENI. CDR3 length equals 18 residues. Trimming stripped 1 base from V and 0 bases from J, with 18 bases between. The CDR3 DNA is TGTGCCAGCTCACCACGACTTGCGAGACAGGTCATGAACACTGAAGCTTTCTTT. Amino acids: CASSPRLARQVMNTEAFF.

V is TRBV5-1 and J is TRBJ2-1; maybe TRBD2 (5 bases). V lost 0 bases and J 9 bases, leaving 10 bases between the germline ends. Germline CDR1 SGHRS, CDR2 YFSETQ. The CDR3 is made up of 13 amino acids. This chain's CDR3 is CASSLAGIPEQFF. CDR3 bases: TGCGCCAGCAGCTTGGCCGGGATCCCTGAGCAGTTCTTC.

V gene TRBV5-4 combines with J gene TRBJ2-3; the match to TRBD2 covers 10 bases. Germline V gene data show CDR1 as SGHNT and CDR2 as YYREEE (reference sequence). Unmatched junction bases numbered 12, after V lost 5 bases and J lost 0 bases. The CDR3 is made up of 18 amino acids. The CDR3 nucleotides read TGTGCCAGCAGAATCGGACTAGCGGAACGGCAAAGCACAGATACGCAGTATTTT. Its protein product is CASRIGLAERQSTDTQYF.

The chain couples TRBV9 to TRBJ2-7; D call uncertain. Germline CDR1 reads SGDLS; CDR2 reads YYNGEE. With 0 bases removed from V and 5 bases from J, the gap between germline ends came to 9 bases. The CDR3 length is 13 residues. CDR3: CASSVGAVNEQYF. DNA of the CDR3: TGTGCCAGCAGCGTAGGGGCAGTCAACGAGCAGTACTTC.

The V gene is TRBV29-1, the J gene TRBJ1-1; TRBD1 matches 12 bases. In germline, CDR1 is SQVTM, CDR2 ANQGSEA. Unmatched junction bases numbered 16, after V lost 1 base and J lost 7 bases. The CDR3 runs to 18 residues. The CDR3 loop reads CSVEAGTGGEWSLGEAFF. CDR3 nucleotides: TGCAGCGTTGAAGCCGGGACAGGGGGCGAGTGGAGTCTCGGTGAAGCTTTCTTT. The full variable domain, rest sourced from reference TRBV29-1 and TRBJ1-1, is SAVISQKPSRDICQRGTSLTIQCQVDSQVTMMFWYRQQPGQSLTLIATANQGSEATYESGFVIDKFPISRPNLTFSTLTVSNMSPEDSSIYLCSVEAGTGGEWSLGEAFFGQGTRLTVV.

The chain employs TRBV14 and TRBJ2-4; 8 bases line up with TRBD1. With 1 base clipped from V and 6 bases from J, the junction kept 8 bases outside the gene matches. CDR3 length equals 16 residues. Germline CDR1 and CDR2: SGHDN and FVKESK. The CDR3 nucleotides are TGTGCCAGCAGCCAAGGGTCAGGGGGCGCTAGAAACATTCAGTACTTC. Translated, it gives CASSQGSGGARNIQYF. Supplemented by reference TRBV14 and TRBJ2-4, the full variable domain reads EAGVTQFPSHSVIEKGQTVTLRCDPISGHDNLYWYRRVMGKEIKFLLHFVKESKQDESGMPNNRFLAERTGGTYSTLKVQPAELEDSGVYFCASSQGSGGARNIQYFGAGTRLSVL.

This clone was seen once. The chain carries TRBV27 and TRBJ2-1; possible D gene TRBD1, 6 bases. The V gene's germline CDR1 is MNHEY and CDR2 SMNVEV (reference sequence). The V gene lost 2 bases and the J gene lost 4 bases, with 12 bases spanning the gap. The CDR3 extends over 15 amino acids. CDR3 protein: CASSLMGAGYNEQFF. DNA for the CDR3: TGTGCCAGCAGTTTAATGGGGGCAGGGTACAATGAGCAGTTCTTC.

This clone was picked up one time. The genes are TRBV5-8 and TRBJ2-7, with TRBD2 matching over 10 bases. Germline V gene data show CDR1 as SGHTS and CDR2 as YDEGEE. CDR3 length: 18 residues. The V and J ends lost 0 bases and 0 bases, in that order; junction bases with no gene match: 9. The CDR3 sequence: CASSLELAGAVPSYEQYF. CDR3 coding DNA: TGTGCCAGCAGCTTGGAGCTAGCGGGGGCCGTACCCTCCTACGAGCAGTACTTC.

This sequence joins TRBV12-5 and TRBJ1-1, with D maybe TRBD1 (6 bases). V lost 5 bases and J 1 base, leaving 14 bases between the germline ends. CDR1 LGHNT and CDR2 FRNRAP come from the germline V gene. This CDR3 contains 15 residues. In DNA form, the CDR3 reads TGTGCTAGTGGTCAAACGGGGGGGCGGAACACTGAAGCTTTCTTT. It specifies CASGQTGGRNTEAFF. Supplemented by reference TRBV12-5 and TRBJ1-1, the full variable domain reads DARVTQTPRHKVTEMGQEVTMRCQPILGHNTVFWYRQTMMQGLELLAYFRNRAPLDDSGMPKDRFSAEMPDATLATLKIQPSEPRDSAVYFCASGQTGGRNTEAFFGQGTRLTVV.

The V call is TRBV28, the J call TRBJ1-1, with TRBD1 matching 7 bases. The CDR3 extends over 14 amino acids. In germline, CDR1 is MDHEN, CDR2 SYDVKM. J was trimmed by 2 bases and V by 6 bases; bases with no gene match: 6. CDR3 loop: CASRQTGVNTEAFF. DNA for the CDR3: TGTGCCAGCAGACAAACAGGGGTAAACACTGAAGCTTTCTTT.

The rearrangement joins TRBV30 to TRBJ2-5; D perhaps matches TRBD1 (5 bases). Germline V gene lookup returns CDR1 GTSNPN and CDR2 SVGIG (reference sequence). Trimming pared 2 bases from V and 2 bases from J, leaving 9 bases between. The CDR3 has 13 amino acids. Here the CDR3 reads CAWSRQTQETQYF. CDR3 nucleotides: TGTGCCTGGAGTCGACAGACACAAGAGACCCAGTACTTC.